The sequence of this T cell receptor beta chain was determined in a study of OX40 agonist ivuxolimab in advanced cancers. Background on the study: Patients received the agonistic anti-OX40 (CD134) antibody ivuxolimab.

General observations from the study: Among T cells, CD8+ cells averaged more expanded clones than CD4+ cells.

Sequencing used immunoSEQ multiplex PCR; TCRdb keeps in-frame clones, though not all of them. The sample holds under 70,000 clones, 75% to 90% seen once. Turning to this clone: Its target is not known.

V was cut by 5 bases and J by 0 bases, with 7 bases left in between. Germline V CDR1 and CDR2: MNHEY, SMNVEV (reference sequence). CDR3 length: 14 residues. The rearrangement uses TRBV27 and TRBJ2-2; D gene ambiguous. This receptor was obtained from an adult with an advanced solid tumor such as melanoma, head and neck, liver or kidney cancer. The sample here was CD4+ or CD8+ T cells sorted from blood, taken in a trial of the OX40 agonist ivuxolimab. This CDR3 reads CASSPLTNTGELFF. The CDR3 region has the DNA TGTGCCAGCAGTCCATTAACGAACACCGGGGAGCTGTTTTTT.